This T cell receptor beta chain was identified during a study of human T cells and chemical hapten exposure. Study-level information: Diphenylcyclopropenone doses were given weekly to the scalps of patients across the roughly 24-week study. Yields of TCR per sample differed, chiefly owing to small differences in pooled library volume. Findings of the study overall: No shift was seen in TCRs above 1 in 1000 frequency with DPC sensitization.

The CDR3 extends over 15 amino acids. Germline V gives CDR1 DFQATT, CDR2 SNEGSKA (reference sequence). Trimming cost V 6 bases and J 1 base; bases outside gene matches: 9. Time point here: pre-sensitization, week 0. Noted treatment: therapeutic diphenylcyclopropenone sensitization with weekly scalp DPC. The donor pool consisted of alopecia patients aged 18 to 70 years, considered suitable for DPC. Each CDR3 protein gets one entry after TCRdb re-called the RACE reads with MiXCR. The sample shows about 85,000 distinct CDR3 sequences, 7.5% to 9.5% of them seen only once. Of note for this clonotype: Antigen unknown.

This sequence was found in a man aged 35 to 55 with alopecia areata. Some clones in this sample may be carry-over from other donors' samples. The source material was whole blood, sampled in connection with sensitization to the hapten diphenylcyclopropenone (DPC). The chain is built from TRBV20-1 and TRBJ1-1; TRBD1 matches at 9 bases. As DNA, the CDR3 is TGCAGTGCCTCATCGACAGGGGGACCGAACACTGAAGCTTTCTTT. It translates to CSASSTGGPNTEAFF.